There are many counts of the clone carrying this T cell receptor (beta chain). Antigen specificity is unknown. Each TCR transcript was tagged with a 10-nucleotide random UMI during 5'RACE. TCRdb fed the 5' RACE reads into MiXCR, producing one record per CDR3 protein. This table has around 16,000 distinct CDR3 sequences, roughly 14% appearing once. Trimming cost V 5 bases and J 2 bases; bases outside gene matches: 4. The CDR3 loop spans 14 amino acids. CDR1 and CDR2 (germline): SEHNR, FQNEAQ (reference sequence). This entry comes from a study of neurological immune-mediated disorders. General study findings and limits: TCR clonal expansion peaked in HTLV-1-associated myelopathy patients and was lowest in multiple sclerosis patients.

This sequence originates from a man in his 60s with HTLV-1-associated myelopathy (HAM/TSP). Sequences were obtained from PBMCs. V gene TRBV7-9 combines with J gene TRBJ2-3, with 7 bases aligning to TRBD2. CDR3 region: CASSRLADTDTQYF. The CDR3 DNA is TGTGCCAGCAGCCGTCTAGCGGACACAGATACGCAGTATTTT.